The 12 T cell receptor beta chains in this list originate from one sample, sequenced in a study of shared clonotypes between healthy human individuals. This table comes from immunoSEQ multiplex PCR, and its TCRdb copy is limited to in-frame clones, with some not included. This sample has about 380,000 clones, with about 96% found just once. The sequenced sample was memory CD8+ T cells sorted from blood. Stated subset: CD45RO+ cells pooled with CCR7-negative TemRA cells. These receptors all come from a man under 40 in good health.

The chain recombines TRBV9 with TRBJ1-3; D call uncertain. Germline values: CDR1 SGDLS, CDR2 YYNGEE. Deletions cut 0 bases from V and 2 bases from J, with 6 bases between. The CDR3 consists of 14 residues. CDR3 in DNA: TGTGCCAGCAGCGTAGGGGCTACTGGAAACACCATATATTTT. The encoded protein is CASSVGATGNTIYF.

This sequence joins TRBV19 and TRBJ1-5, with D unresolved. CDR1 and CDR2 (germline): LNHDA, SQIVND (reference sequence). This CDR3 contains 14 residues. V dropped 4 bases and J dropped 5 bases, with 12 bases sitting between them. Here the CDR3 DNA reads TGTGCCAGTAGTACGACACTGGGTGATCAGCCCCAGCATTTT. It specifies CASSTTLGDQPQHF.

The chain carries TRBV28 and TRBJ2-7; D gene unclear. The CDR3 extends over 15 amino acids. Trimming took off 7 bases at V and 4 bases at J, with 20 bases between the two ends. Germline assignment: CDR1 MDHEN and CDR2 SYDVKM. The CDR3 DNA follows: TGTGCCAGCACCCTACGCCATGCCGGCCTATACGAGCAGTACTTC. Its translation: CASTLRHAGLYEQYF.

This chain joins TRBV27 and TRBJ1-5; TRBD1 matches at 7 bases. The germline V gene has CDR1 MNHEY and CDR2 SMNVEV (reference sequence). Trimming took 9 bases from V and 7 from J; bases not matched to a gene: 9. This CDR3 spans 13 amino acids. CDR3 in amino acids: CASTDRVGQPQHF. CDR3 sequence (DNA): TGTGCCAGTACCGACAGGGTAGGGCAGCCCCAGCATTTT.

The chain uses TRBV7-3 and TRBJ2-7, with TRBD2 identical over 7 bases. V was pared by 1 base and J by 7 bases, with 7 bases of the junction left unmatched. Germline CDR1 reads SGHTA; CDR2 reads FQGTGA. The CDR3 is made up of 14 amino acids. The CDR3 nucleotides read TGTGCCAGCAGCTTAAGCGCGGGAGACGGGGAGCAGTACTTC. This sequence encodes CASSLSAGDGEQYF.

J is TRBJ2-2 and V is TRBV7-9; no reliable D call. This CDR3 region has 13 residues. V was cut by 0 bases and J by 7 bases, with 6 bases left in between. Germline V gives CDR1 SEHNR, CDR2 FQNEAQ (reference sequence). CDR3 sequence reads: CASSLANGGELFF. The CDR3 nucleotides are TGTGCCAGCAGCTTAGCGAACGGCGGGGAGCTGTTTTTT.

The V and J genes are TRBV5-5 and TRBJ2-7; the match to TRBD2 covers 12 bases. J was trimmed by 2 bases and V by 1 base; bases with no gene match: 1. Germline-derived CDR1 and CDR2 are SGHKS and YYEKEE (reference sequence). The CDR3 extends over 15 amino acids. The chain's CDR3 is CASSLPSGRAYEQYF. In nucleotides, the CDR3 is TGTGCCAGCAGCTTGCCTAGCGGGAGGGCCTACGAGCAGTACTTC. The variable domain in full, completed from reference TRBV5-5 and TRBJ2-7, reads DAGVTQSPTHLIKTRGQQVTLRCSPISGHKSVSWYQQVLGQGPQFIFQYYEKEERGRGNFPDRFSARQFPNYSSELNVNALLLGDSALYLCASSLPSGRAYEQYFGPGTRLTVT.

Comments on this clone: This may be a read error, as it is one base from a much larger clone. The same CDR3 can be traced to other DNA sequences in this sample. The V and J genes are TRBV30 and TRBJ1-5; D gene unclear. The V end was cut by 0 bases, the J end by 2 bases, with 5 bases between. Germline V gene sequence: CDR1 GTSNPN, CDR2 SVGIG (reference sequence). There are 13 residues in the CDR3. Here the CDR3 DNA reads TGTGCCTGGAGTGTTCAGGGCAATCAGCCCCAGCATTTT. Residues: CAWSVQGNQPQHF.

The chain is built from TRBV5-1 and TRBJ2-3, with 10 nucleotides matching TRBD1. Germline V CDR1 and CDR2: SGHRS, YFSETQ. The J segment lost 2 bases and the V segment lost 0 bases, leaving 3 bases of the junction unmatched. The CDR3 length is 16 residues. DNA for the CDR3: TGCGCCAGCAGCTTGGGGACAGGGGGAGACACAGATACGCAGTATTTT. It yields the protein CASSLGTGGDTDTQYF.

The chain carries TRBV2 and TRBJ2-1; D perhaps matches TRBD1 (5 bases). The V end was cut by 3 bases, the J end by 0 bases, with 6 bases between. CDR3 size: 14 residues. The germline gives CDR1 SNHLY, CDR2 FYNNEI. The CDR3 DNA reads TGTGCCAGCAGTGATGACAGCTCCTACAATGAGCAGTTCTTC. Amino acid sequence: CASSDDSSYNEQFF.

V and J are TRBV7-3 and TRBJ2-6; a possible D gene is TRBD1 (6 bases). Per the germline V gene, CDR1 is SGHTA and CDR2 is FQGTGA. Between the trimmed V and J ends, which lost 2 bases and 0 bases, there was a span of 20 bases. The CDR3 runs 20 residues. Here the CDR3 DNA reads TGTGCCAGCAGCTTAGGGACGGTGGGACACCTTTACTCTGGGGCCAACGTCCTGACTTTC. Its protein is CASSLGTVGHLYSGANVLTF.

Details on this clone: An end of the junction does not agree with germline; a read error may underlie this. The CDR3 DNA follows: TGTGCTAGCAGCTTACCGTACAGCAATACGCAGTATTTT. It translates to CASSLPYSNTQYF. This rearrangement joins TRBV7-7 to TRBJ2-3; no reliable D call. The germline CDR1 and CDR2 sequences are SSHAT and FNYEAQ (reference sequence). The length of the CDR3 is 13 residues.